This T cell receptor beta chain was sequenced in a study of beta chain features in type 1 diabetes. The CDR3 loop spans 16 amino acids. With V trimmed by 1 base and J by 4 bases, 4 bases remained unmatched. Germline CDR1 reads SGDLS; CDR2 reads YYNGEE. Expressed TCRB transcripts were sequenced because the isolated RNA had all been reverse transcribed beforehand. An average around 3.8 million reads came from naive, central memory and regulatory T cell samples. The assay was immunoSEQ multiplex PCR, and TCRdb's table has in-frame clones only and misses some. The table has about 620,000 clones, 15% to 19% seen once.

The chain has TRBV9 and TRBJ2-2; 10 bases agree with TRBD1. This sequence originates from a man aged 18 to 29 in good health. The specimen was naive CD4+ T cells from blood. The CDR3 DNA reads as TGTGCCAGCAGCGTACGGGGACAGGGGTCCACCGGGGAGCTGTTTTTT. Its protein product is CASSVRGQGSTGELFF.